The 4 T cell receptor gamma chains given below trace back to one sample, sequenced in a study of Vδ1+ human thymocytes. Findings and limits, study-wide: In the thymus, TRG and TRD repertoires looked highly polyclonal with Gaussian CDR3 lengths.

No antigens are known for them. The template was reverse-transcribed extracted RNA. CDR3 amplicons came from multiplex PCR with pooled V-gene forward and constant-region reverse primers. TCRdb re-called the multiplex PCR reads through CATT. In the table there are some 22,000 gamma-chain clones, approximately 15% of which are singletons. The material sequenced was Vdelta1+ gamma-delta thymocytes from the thymus. Documented subset: FACS-sorted CD3+ TCRalphabeta- TCRVdelta1+ TCRVdelta2- thymocytes. The source of these receptors is a child under two years old who had congenital heart surgery.

This clone was found a few times. The chain employs TRGV9 and TRGJP. Looked up from germline, CDR1 is GITISATS and CDR2 is ISYDGTV (reference sequence). This CDR3 comprises 17 residues. The J segment lost 4 bases and the V segment lost 1 base, leaving 4 bases of the junction unmatched. The chain's CDR3 is CALWEVDQELGKKIKVF. In DNA form, the CDR3 reads TGTGCCTTGTGGGAGGTAGACCAAGAGTTGGGCAAAAAAATCAAGGTATTT.

The rearrangement links TRGV2 to TRGJ1 or TRGJ2. Germline assignment: CDR1 EGSNGY and CDR2 YDSYNSKV. The CDR3 covers 12 residues. The V gene end was trimmed by 5 bases and the J gene end by 3 bases; junction bases not matched to a gene: 4. The CDR3 here is CATWARYYKKLF. CDR3 nucleotides: TGTGCCACCTGGGCCCGTTATTATAAGAAACTCTTT.

V gene TRGV8 combines with J gene TRGJ1 or TRGJ2. With V trimmed by 3 bases and J by 1 base, 9 bases remained unmatched. Germline CDR1 is VENAVY and CDR2 is YDSYNSRV. CDR3 length: 15 amino acids. The CDR3 DNA reads as TGTGCCACCTGGGATCGAACCTATAATTATTATAAGAAACTCTTT. Its protein is CATWDRTYNYYKKLF.

The chain recombines TRGV4 with TRGJP2. Looked up from germline, CDR1 is EGSTGY and CDR2 is YDSYTSSV. V lost 3 bases, J lost 3 bases, and 4 bases stayed unmatched. The CDR3 is 14 residues long. The CDR3 is CATWDWCSDWIKTF. The CDR3 coding sequence is TGTGCCACCTGGGATTGGTGTAGTGATTGGATCAAGACGTTT.